This T cell receptor (beta chain) was found in a study of T cell repertoires in cytomegalovirus infection. For the study at large: Both recently identified HLA-C-restricted and well-studied HLA-B-restricted CMV epitopes were used in the study.

TCRdb re-called the reads through MiXCR, storing one row per CDR3 protein. The sample comprises fewer than 350,000 distinct CDR3 sequences, 29% of which are singletons, and about 20% rests with the top ten. Regarding this clonotype: Its specificity is not known.

Whole-study results and caveats: It was HLA-C-restricted CMV-specific TCR beta clonotypes that dominated the response ex vivo.

The V segment lost 6 bases and the J segment 1 base; nucleotides outside the gene matches: 4. This CDR3 is built from 14 residues. Germline-derived CDR1 and CDR2 are SGHRS and YFSETQ. This material consisted of cultured PBMCs, taken from culture after CMV antigen stimulation. This clonotype was obtained from a human donor in good health (CMV status not recorded). Some clones in this sample may be carry-over from other donors' samples. The chain carries TRBV5-1 and TRBJ2-3, with 8 bases identical to TRBD1. Here the CDR3 DNA reads TGCGCCAGCACCCGGGGACAGGGCACAGATACGCAGTATTTT. Translating gives CASTRGQGTDTQYF.